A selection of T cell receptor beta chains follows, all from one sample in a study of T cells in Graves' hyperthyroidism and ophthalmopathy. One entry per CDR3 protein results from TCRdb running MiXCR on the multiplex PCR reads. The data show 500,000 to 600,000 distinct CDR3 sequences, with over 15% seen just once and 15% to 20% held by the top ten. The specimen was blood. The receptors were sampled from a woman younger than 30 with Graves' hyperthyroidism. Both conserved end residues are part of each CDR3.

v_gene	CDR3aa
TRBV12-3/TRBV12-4	CASSLGAPGAPYEQYF
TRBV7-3	CASSPQGGSAYEQYF
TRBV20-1	CSARWLAGVNTDTQYF
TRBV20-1	CSALSGGQLGDEQFF
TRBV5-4	CASTPRGPNNEQFF
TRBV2	CAGTSSYNEQFF
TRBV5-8	CASSRGSIDTQYF
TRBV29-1	CSVVLNSGQAFF
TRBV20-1	CSAPDREETQYF
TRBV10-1	CASSDTARTNEQYF
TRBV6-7	CASSYSGSVGLSPQHF
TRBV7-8	CASSLDPGVQETQYF
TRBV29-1	CSVEDPPPSGVDTQYF
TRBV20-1	CSARDRTGVRTGELFF
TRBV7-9	CASSKTGAEQYF
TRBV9	CASSGLAGGPANTGELFF
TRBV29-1	CSVAGTSYNEQFF
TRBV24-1	CATSDLLGNGGELFF
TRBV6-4	CATEPTSSYNEQFF
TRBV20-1	CSAKRAEGVYEQYF
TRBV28	CASSLWGLNTYEQYF
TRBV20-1	CSARGPGRQLSNQPQHF
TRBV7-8	CASRGRAVIGGSTDTQYF
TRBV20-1	CSANPAGETQYF
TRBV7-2	CASSLGESPQETQYF
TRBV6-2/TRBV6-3	CASSFGASSYNEQFF
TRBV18	CASSPPTASYEQYF
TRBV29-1	CSYSVQGAVPFF
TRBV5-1	CASSADGGLGYTF
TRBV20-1	CSARAGSNTDTQYF
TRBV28	CASSSGQRGNQPQHF
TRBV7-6	CASSQTDIPGNTIYF
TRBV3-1	CASSPGLIGDNYGYTF
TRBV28	CASISVPAGVNQPQHF
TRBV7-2	CASSAGFQRATDTQYF
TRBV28	CASRPDRMPETQYF
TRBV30	CAWSPSYEQYF
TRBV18	CASSPPRGTQYF
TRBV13	CASSLGLGEQFF
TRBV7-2	CASTRQWAGTNTEAFF
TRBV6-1	CASSPLKTLATVRYEQYF
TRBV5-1	CASSLGLTNSGNTIYF
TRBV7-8	CASSSLQGSEAFF
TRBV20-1	CSARKGLAGAQETQYF
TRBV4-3	CASSQDRHLSPLHF
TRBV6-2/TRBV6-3	CASSFRQGTLYEQYF
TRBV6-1	CASSPLVGNEQFF
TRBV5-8	CASSLGKAANYGYTF
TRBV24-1	CATESGTSGALNEQFF
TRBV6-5	CASSYWAGTRGQDTQYF
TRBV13	CASSFLTEAFF